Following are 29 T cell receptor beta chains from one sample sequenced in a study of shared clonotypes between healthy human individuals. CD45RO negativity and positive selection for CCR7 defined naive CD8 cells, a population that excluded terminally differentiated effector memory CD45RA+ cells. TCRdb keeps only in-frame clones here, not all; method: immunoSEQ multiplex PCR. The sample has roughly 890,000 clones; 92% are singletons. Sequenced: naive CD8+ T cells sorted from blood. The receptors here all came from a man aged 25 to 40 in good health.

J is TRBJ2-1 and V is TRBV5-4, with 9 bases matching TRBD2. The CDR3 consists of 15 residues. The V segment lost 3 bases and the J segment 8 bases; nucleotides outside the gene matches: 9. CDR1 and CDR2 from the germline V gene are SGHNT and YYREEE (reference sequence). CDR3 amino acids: CASSSAGTSRDEQFF. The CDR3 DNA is TGTGCCAGCAGCTCGGCCGGGACTAGCAGGGATGAGCAGTTCTTC. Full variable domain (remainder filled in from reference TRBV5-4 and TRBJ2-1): ETGVTQSPTHLIKTRGQQVTLRCSSQSGHNTVSWYQQALGQGPQFIFQYYREEENGRGNFPPRFSGLQFPNYSSELNVNALELDDSALYLCASSSAGTSRDEQFFGPGTRLTVL.

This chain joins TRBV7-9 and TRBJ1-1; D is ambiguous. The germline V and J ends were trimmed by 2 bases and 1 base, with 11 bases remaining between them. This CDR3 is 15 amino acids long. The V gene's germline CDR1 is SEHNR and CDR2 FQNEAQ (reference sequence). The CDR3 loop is CASSLPSAENTEAFF. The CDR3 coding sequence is TGTGCCAGCAGCTTACCATCGGCAGAGAACACTGAAGCTTTCTTT.

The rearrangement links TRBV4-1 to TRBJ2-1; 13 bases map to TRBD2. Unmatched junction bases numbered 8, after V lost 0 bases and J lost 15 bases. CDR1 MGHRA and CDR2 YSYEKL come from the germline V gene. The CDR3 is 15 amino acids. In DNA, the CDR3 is TGCGCCAGCAGCCAAGATCCGGGACTAGCGGGACCTTTGTTCTTC. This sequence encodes CASSQDPGLAGPLFF.

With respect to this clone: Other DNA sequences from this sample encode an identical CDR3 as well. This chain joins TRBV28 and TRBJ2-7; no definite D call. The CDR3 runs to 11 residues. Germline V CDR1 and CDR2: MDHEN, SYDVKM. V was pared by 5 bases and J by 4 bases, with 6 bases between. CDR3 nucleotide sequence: TGTGCCAGCAGTCTAGTGTACGAGCAGTACTTC. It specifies CASSLVYEQYF.

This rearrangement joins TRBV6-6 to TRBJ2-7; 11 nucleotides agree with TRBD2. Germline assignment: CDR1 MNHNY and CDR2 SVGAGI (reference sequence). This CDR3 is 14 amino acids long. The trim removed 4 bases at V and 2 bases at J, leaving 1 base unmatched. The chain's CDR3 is CASSSSGRPYEQYF. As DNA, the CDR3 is TGTGCCAGCAGTTCTAGCGGGAGGCCCTACGAGCAGTACTTC.

Here the CDR3 reads CASSLTATGYRELFF. The DNA of the CDR3 is TGTGCCAGCTCCTTGACAGCGACGGGTTACAGGGAGCTGTTTTTT. The chain joins TRBV13 to TRBJ2-2; D might be TRBD1 (5 bases). CDR1 PRHDT and CDR2 FYEKMQ come from the germline V gene (reference sequence). The V end was cut by 8 bases, the J end by 9 bases, with 22 bases between. CDR3 length: 15 amino acids.

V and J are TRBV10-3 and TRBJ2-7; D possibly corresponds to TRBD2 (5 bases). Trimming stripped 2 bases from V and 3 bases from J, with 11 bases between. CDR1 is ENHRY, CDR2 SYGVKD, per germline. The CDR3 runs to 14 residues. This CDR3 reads CAISEPAGDYEQYF. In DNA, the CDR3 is TGTGCCATCAGTGAGCCTGCGGGTGACTACGAGCAGTACTTC.

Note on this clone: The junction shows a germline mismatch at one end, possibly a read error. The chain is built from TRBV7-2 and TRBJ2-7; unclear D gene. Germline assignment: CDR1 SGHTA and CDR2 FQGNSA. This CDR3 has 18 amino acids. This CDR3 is CASSLVSSLELPYYEQYF. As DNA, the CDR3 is TGTGCCAGCAGTTTAGTATCTTCGCTTGAACTACCCTACTACGAGCAGTACTTC.

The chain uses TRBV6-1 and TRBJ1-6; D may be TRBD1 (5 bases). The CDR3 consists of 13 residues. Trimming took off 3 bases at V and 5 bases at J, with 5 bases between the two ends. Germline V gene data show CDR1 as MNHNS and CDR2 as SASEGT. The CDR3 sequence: CASSDRDNSPLHF. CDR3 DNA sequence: TGTGCCAGCAGTGACAGGGATAATTCACCCCTCCACTTT.

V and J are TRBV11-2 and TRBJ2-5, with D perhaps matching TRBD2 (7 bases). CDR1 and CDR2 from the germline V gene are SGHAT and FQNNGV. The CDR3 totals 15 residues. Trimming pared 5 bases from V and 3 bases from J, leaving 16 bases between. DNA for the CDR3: TGTGCCAGCAGCACTTTCGGGGGGCGGGAAGAGACCCAGTACTTC. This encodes CASSTFGGREETQYF.

The DNA for the CDR3 is TGTGCCAGCAGTGGTCAACCGTCCACAGATACGCAGTATTTT. This translates into CASSGQPSTDTQYF. The chain links TRBV27 to TRBJ2-3; no clear D gene. Germline assignment: CDR1 MNHEY and CDR2 SMNVEV (reference sequence). This CDR3 is built from 14 residues. Trimming shortened V by 5 bases and J by 2 bases, and 11 bases separated the two germline ends.

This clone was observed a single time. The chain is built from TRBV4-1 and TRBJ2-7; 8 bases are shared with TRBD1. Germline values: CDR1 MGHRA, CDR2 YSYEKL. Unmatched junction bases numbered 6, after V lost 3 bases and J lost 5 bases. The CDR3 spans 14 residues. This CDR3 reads CASSQITGGNEQYF. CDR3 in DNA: TGCGCCAGCAGCCAGATCACAGGGGGAAACGAGCAGTACTTC.

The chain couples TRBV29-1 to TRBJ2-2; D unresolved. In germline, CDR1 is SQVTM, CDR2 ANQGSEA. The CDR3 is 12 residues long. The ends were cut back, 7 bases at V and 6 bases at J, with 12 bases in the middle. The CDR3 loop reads CSGQGNSGELFF. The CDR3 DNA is TGCAGCGGACAAGGAAACTCCGGGGAGCTGTTTTTT.

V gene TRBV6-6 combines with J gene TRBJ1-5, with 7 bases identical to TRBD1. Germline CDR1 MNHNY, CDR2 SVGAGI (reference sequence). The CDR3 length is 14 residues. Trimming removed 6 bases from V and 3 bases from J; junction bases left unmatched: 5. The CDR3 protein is CASSLGTDNQPQHF. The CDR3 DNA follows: TGTGCCAGCAGCCTCGGGACAGACAATCAGCCCCAGCATTTT.

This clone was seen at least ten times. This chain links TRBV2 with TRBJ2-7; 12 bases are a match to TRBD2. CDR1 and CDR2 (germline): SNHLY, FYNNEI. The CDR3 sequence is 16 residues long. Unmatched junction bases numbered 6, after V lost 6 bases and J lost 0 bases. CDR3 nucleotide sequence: TGTGCCAGCAGGGACACTAGCGGGAGGATCTCCTACGAGCAGTACTTC. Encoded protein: CASRDTSGRISYEQYF. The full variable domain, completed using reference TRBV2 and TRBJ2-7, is EPEVTQTPSHQVTQMGQEVILRCVPISNHLYFYWYRQILGQKVEFLVSFYNNEISEKSEIFDDQFSVERPDGSNFTLKIRSTKLEDSAMYFCASRDTSGRISYEQYFGPGTRLTVT.

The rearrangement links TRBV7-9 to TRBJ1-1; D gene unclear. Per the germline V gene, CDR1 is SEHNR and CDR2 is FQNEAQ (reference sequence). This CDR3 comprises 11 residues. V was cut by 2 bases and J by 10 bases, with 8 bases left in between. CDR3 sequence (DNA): TGTGCCAGCAGCTTATCCCCAGGAGCTTTCTTT. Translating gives CASSLSPGAFF.

The CDR3 here is CATSTTNWDYEQYF. In DNA, the CDR3 is TGTGCCACCAGCACCACTAACTGGGACTACGAGCAGTACTTC. This chain joins TRBV15 and TRBJ2-7; D is unclear. V was cut by 4 bases and J by 3 bases, with 13 bases left in between. Germline CDR1 reads LNHNV; CDR2 reads YYDKDF (reference sequence). This CDR3 has 14 residues. The full variable domain, its missing parts supplied by reference TRBV15 and TRBJ2-7, is DAMVIQNPRYQVTQFGKPVTLSCSQTLNHNVMYWYQQKSSQAPKLLFHYYDKDFNNEADTPDNFQSRRPNTSFCFLDIRSPGLGDTAMYLCATSTTNWDYEQYFGPGTRLTVT.

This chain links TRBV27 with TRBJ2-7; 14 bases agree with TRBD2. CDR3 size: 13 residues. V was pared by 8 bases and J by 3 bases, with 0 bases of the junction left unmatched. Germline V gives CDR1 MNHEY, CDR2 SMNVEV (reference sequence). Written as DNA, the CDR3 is TGTGCCAGCGGGACTAGCGGGAGCTACGAGCAGTACTTC. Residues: CASGTSGSYEQYF.

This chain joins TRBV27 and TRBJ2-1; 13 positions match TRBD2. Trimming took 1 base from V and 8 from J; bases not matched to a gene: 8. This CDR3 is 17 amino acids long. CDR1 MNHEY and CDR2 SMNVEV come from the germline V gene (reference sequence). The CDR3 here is CASSLYPGTSGTHEQFF. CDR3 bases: TGTGCCAGCAGTTTATATCCCGGGACTAGCGGGACCCATGAGCAGTTCTTC.

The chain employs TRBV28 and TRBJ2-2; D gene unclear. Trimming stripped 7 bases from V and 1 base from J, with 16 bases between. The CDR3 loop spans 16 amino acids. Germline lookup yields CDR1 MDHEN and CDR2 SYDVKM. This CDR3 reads CASTPLVGRNTGELFF. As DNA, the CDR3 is TGTGCCAGCACGCCTCTGGTCGGCAGGAACACCGGGGAGCTGTTTTTT. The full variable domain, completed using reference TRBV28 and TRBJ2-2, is DVKVTQSSRYLVKRTGEKVFLECVQDMDHENMFWYRQDPGLGLRLIYFSYDVKMKEKGDIPEGYSVSREKKERFSLILESASTNQTSMYLCASTPLVGRNTGELFFGEGSRLTVL.

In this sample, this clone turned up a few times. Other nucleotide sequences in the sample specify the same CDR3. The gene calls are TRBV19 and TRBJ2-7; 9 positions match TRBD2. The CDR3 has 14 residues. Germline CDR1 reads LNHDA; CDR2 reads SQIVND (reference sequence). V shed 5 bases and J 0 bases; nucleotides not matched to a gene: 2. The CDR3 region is CASSLAGSSYEQYF. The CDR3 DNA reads TGTGCCAGTAGTCTAGCGGGGAGCTCCTACGAGCAGTACTTC.

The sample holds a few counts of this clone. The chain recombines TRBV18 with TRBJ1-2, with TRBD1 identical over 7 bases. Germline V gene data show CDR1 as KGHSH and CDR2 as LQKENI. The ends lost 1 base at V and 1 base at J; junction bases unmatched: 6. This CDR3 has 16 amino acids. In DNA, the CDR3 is TGTGCCAGCTCACCACTAGGGGGCTGGGATAACTATGGCTACACCTTC. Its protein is CASSPLGGWDNYGYTF.

CDR3 sequence (DNA): TGTGCCAGCAGCCAAGATCGGGGGGTACACACCGGGGAGCTGTTTTTT. Its protein is CASSQDRGVHTGELFF. The chain links TRBV14 to TRBJ2-2; 7 bases line up with TRBD2. V lost 0 bases and J lost 3; bases outside the gene matches: 4. The CDR3 is 16 amino acids. CDR1 and CDR2 (germline): SGHDN, FVKESK.

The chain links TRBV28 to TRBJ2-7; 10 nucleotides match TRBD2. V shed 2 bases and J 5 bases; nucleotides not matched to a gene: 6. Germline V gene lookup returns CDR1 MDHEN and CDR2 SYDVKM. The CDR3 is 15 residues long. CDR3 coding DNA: TGTGCCAGCAGTTTAAACCGACTAGCGGGCGACGAGCAGTACTTC. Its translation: CASSLNRLAGDEQYF.

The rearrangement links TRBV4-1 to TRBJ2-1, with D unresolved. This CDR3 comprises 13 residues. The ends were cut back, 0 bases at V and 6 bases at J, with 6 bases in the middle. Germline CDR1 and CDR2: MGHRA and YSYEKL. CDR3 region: CASSQDLLNEQFF. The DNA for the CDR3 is TGCGCCAGCAGCCAAGACCTTCTCAATGAGCAGTTCTTC.

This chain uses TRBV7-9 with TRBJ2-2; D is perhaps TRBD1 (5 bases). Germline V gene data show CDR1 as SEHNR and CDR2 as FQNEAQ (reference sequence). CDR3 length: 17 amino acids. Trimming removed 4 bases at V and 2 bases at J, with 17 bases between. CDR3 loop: CASSWTRVRSNTGELFF. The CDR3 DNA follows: TGTGCCAGCAGCTGGACCAGGGTACGGAGCAACACCGGGGAGCTGTTTTTT.

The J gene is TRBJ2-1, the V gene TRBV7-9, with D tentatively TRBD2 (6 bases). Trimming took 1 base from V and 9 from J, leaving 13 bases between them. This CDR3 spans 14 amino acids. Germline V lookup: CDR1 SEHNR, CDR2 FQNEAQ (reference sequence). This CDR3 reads CASSLESGVTEQFF. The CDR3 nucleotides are TGTGCCAGCAGCTTAGAGTCGGGGGTAACTGAGCAGTTCTTC.

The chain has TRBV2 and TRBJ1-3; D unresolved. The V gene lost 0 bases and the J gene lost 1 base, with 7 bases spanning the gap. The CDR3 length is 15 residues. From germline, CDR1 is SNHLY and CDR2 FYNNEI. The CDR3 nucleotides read TGTGCCAGCAGTGAAGCAAGGAGATCTGGAAACACCATATATTTT. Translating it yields CASSEARRSGNTIYF.

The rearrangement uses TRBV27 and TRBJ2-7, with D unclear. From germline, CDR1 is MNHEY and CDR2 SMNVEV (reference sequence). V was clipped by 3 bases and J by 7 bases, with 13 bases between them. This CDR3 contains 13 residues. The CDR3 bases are TGTGCCAGCAGTTTTCTCCTCGACTCGGAGCAGTACTTC. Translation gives CASSFLLDSEQYF.